This TCR beta chain was sequenced during a study of T-cell reconstitution after alpha-beta-depleted transplantation in children. The CDR3 consists of 13 residues. V was pared by 6 bases and J by 5 bases, with 3 bases of the junction left unmatched. Preparation of the TCRbeta library involved a method that used unique molecular identifiers. TCRdb fed the PCR reads into MiXCR, producing one record per CDR3 protein. The profile shows over 550,000 distinct CDR3 sequences, under 12% of them singletons. The rearrangement links TRBV12-3 or TRBV12-4 to TRBJ1-3; 8 bases match TRBD1. Source: PBMCs from the stem cell graft donor, taken from the stem cell graft. The receptor was isolated from a human donor who donated a stem cell graft to a child with acute myeloid leukemia. The CDR3 DNA sequence: TGTGCCAGCAGCGACAGGGGAAGAAACACCATATATTTT. Encoded protein: CASSDRGRNTIYF.